What follows are 31 T cell receptor beta chains derived from one specimen sequenced in a study of T cells after yellow fever vaccination. From the 5' RACE reads, TCRdb called clonotypes with MiXCR, one entry per CDR3 protein. Among around 340,000 distinct CDR3 sequences, 9.5% to 15% were seen once, and the ten largest hold roughly 3%. The source material was CD4+ T cells sorted from PBMCs, sampled 15 days after the yellow fever booster vaccination. Receptor source: a man aged 18 to 29 who received the YFV17D yellow fever vaccine.

This sequence joins TRBV10-3 and TRBJ2-7; 11 nucleotides align to TRBD2. The V gene end was trimmed by 6 bases and the J gene end by 6 bases; junction bases not matched to a gene: 7. Germline lookup yields CDR1 ENHRY and CDR2 SYGVKD. The CDR3 sequence is 14 residues long. The CDR3 loop is CAISSTSGVPEQYF. The CDR3, as DNA: TGTGCCATCAGCTCGACTAGCGGGGTGCCCGAGCAGTACTTC.

This chain uses TRBV10-2 with TRBJ2-3, with 7 bases lining up with TRBD1. The CDR3 length is 15 residues. Germline loops: CDR1 WSHSY, CDR2 SAAADI. V dropped 7 bases and J dropped 0; count of bases not matched to a gene: 7. The chain's CDR3 is CASTDRDISTDTQYF. In nucleotides, the CDR3 is TGCGCCAGCACCGACAGGGATATCAGCACAGATACGCAGTATTTT.

A word on this clonotype: This may arise from a read error, as a much more abundant clone is one base away. V gene TRBV29-1 combines with J gene TRBJ1-2; unclear D gene. Per the germline V gene, CDR1 is SQVTM and CDR2 is ANQGSEA. The CDR3 extends over 13 amino acids. The CDR3 DNA sequence: TGCAGCGTTTGGACCGGACTGAACTATGGCTGCACCTTC. This encodes CSVWTGLNYGCTF.

This clonotype was counted many times. The rearrangement uses TRBV27 and TRBJ1-1; D is ambiguous. V was pared by 3 bases and J by 3 bases, with 11 bases between. The length of the CDR3 is 14 residues. Germline V gene sequence: CDR1 MNHEY, CDR2 SMNVEV (reference sequence). The CDR3 DNA sequence: TGTGCCAGCAGTTTCTCTGGGTCCCACACTGAAGCTTTCTTT. It translates to CASSFSGSHTEAFF.

This clonotype was observed a few times. This chain uses TRBV9 with TRBJ1-3; D is undetermined. The V gene lost 4 bases and the J gene lost 8 bases, with 19 bases spanning the gap. The CDR3 covers 15 residues. Looked up from germline, CDR1 is SGDLS and CDR2 is YYNGEE. CDR3 loop: CASSPPAGNVDTIYF. For the CDR3, the DNA is TGTGCCAGCAGCCCCCCGGCGGGGAACGTGGACACCATATATTTT.

This clonotype was recorded at least ten times. The chain has TRBV12-3 or TRBV12-4 and TRBJ2-7; possibly TRBD2 for D (6 bases). The CDR3 sequence is 15 residues long. The V end was cut by 1 base, the J end by 4 bases, with 14 bases between. DNA for the CDR3: TGTGCCAGCAGTTTAGAGGCCGGGGGTGGGTACGAGCAGTACGTC. Encoded protein: CASSLEAGGGYEQYV.

This chain uses TRBV9 with TRBJ1-2; unclear D gene. Germline V lookup: CDR1 SGDLS, CDR2 YYNGEE. Trimming left V 0 bases short and J 9 bases short, with 6 bases between. The CDR3 covers 11 residues. This CDR3 is CASSVGGSYTF. CDR3 DNA: TGTGCCAGCAGCGTAGGAGGTAGCTACACCTTC. Full variable domain (rest looked up from reference TRBV9 and TRBJ1-2): DSGVTQTPKHLITATGQRVTLRCSPRSGDLSVYWYQQSLDQGLQFLIQYYNGEERAKGNILERFSAQQFPDLHSELNLSSLELGDSALYFCASSVGGSYTFGSGTRLTVV.

The chain links TRBV4-2 to TRBJ2-2, with 9 nucleotides matching TRBD2. The V and J ends lost 0 bases and 5 bases, in that order; junction bases with no gene match: 7. CDR3 length: 17 residues. Germline V lookup: CDR1 LGHNA, CDR2 YNFKEQ. In DNA form, the CDR3 reads TGTGCCAGCAGCCAAGAGGCGGCGGGGGGGGAGACCGGGGAGCTGTTTTTT. Translated, it gives CASSQEAAGGETGELFF.

The chain couples TRBV28 to TRBJ1-1; D is perhaps TRBD1 (5 bases). Germline lookup yields CDR1 MDHEN and CDR2 SYDVKM. The CDR3 has 13 residues. Between the trimmed V and J ends, which lost 2 bases and 10 bases, there was a span of 14 bases. DNA for the CDR3: TGTGCCAGCAGTTTAGTTGGGGGTCAGGGAGCTTTCTTT. It yields the protein CASSLVGGQGAFF.

The chain is built from TRBV11-3 and TRBJ1-1; 7 bases are shared with TRBD1. Trimming removed 5 bases from V and 5 bases from J; junction bases left unmatched: 5. Germline-derived CDR1 and CDR2 are SGHNT and YENEEA. This CDR3 contains 13 residues. DNA of the CDR3: TGTGCCAGCAGCGTCTCAGGGGGAACTGAAGCTTTCTTT. Translating gives CASSVSGGTEAFF.

There are a few counts of this clonotype. This rearrangement joins TRBV7-6 to TRBJ2-1; 7 bases align to TRBD2. V lost 1 base, J lost 9 bases, and 12 bases stayed unmatched. This CDR3 spans 16 amino acids. The germline V gene encodes CDR1 SGHVS and CDR2 FNYEAQ. The CDR3 DNA reads TGTGCCAGCAGCTTAGATCCGCTAGCGGCGCACGGTGAGCAGTTCTTC. Translating gives CASSLDPLAAHGEQFF.

The rearrangement joins TRBV6-5 to TRBJ1-1; D unclear. This CDR3 spans 13 amino acids. V was clipped by 6 bases and J by 4 bases, with 12 bases between them. CDR1 and CDR2 from the germline V gene are MNHEY and SVGAGI. CDR3 bases: TGTGCCAGCAGCCTAATTTGGAGCACTGAAGCTTTCTTT. Translating it yields CASSLIWSTEAFF.

The gene calls are TRBV4-3 and TRBJ1-4; a possible D gene is TRBD1 (5 bases). The V gene's germline CDR1 is LGHNA and CDR2 YSLEER. Trimming cost V 1 base and J 11 bases, with 11 bases left between them. This CDR3 has 13 amino acids. The DNA of the CDR3 is TGCGCCAGCAGCCAAGGAGGAAGGGGCAAACTGTTTTTT. Encoded protein: CASSQGGRGKLFF.

This clonotype appeared a few times. The genes are TRBV28 and TRBJ2-3; 11 bases align to TRBD2. With V trimmed by 5 bases and J by 0 bases, 10 bases remained unmatched. Looked up from germline, CDR1 is MDHEN and CDR2 is SYDVKM. This CDR3 region has 18 residues. The CDR3 DNA follows: TGTGCCAGCAGTCGAGGATCCAGGACTAGCGGGAGCACAGATACGCAGTATTTT. Amino acids: CASSRGSRTSGSTDTQYF.

There are a few counts of this clonotype. J is TRBJ2-1 and V is TRBV20-1, with a possible D match to TRBD1 (5 bases). The length of the CDR3 is 15 residues. Trimming shortened V by 3 bases and J by 5 bases, and 17 bases separated the two germline ends. CDR1 DFQATT and CDR2 SNEGSKA come from the germline V gene (reference sequence). The CDR3 reads CSARDNGQLDNEQFF. CDR3 DNA: TGCAGTGCTAGGGATAATGGACAACTGGACAATGAGCAGTTCTTC.

This clonotype came up many times. The chain recombines TRBV5-1 with TRBJ2-2, with 9 bases lining up with TRBD1. The V gene end was trimmed by 6 bases and the J gene end by 6 bases; junction bases not matched to a gene: 15. CDR3 length: 17 amino acids. The V gene's germline CDR1 is SGHRS and CDR2 YFSETQ. The CDR3 nucleotides are TGCGCCAGCACCCTGAGGGGGGGACAGGGATCGGCCGGGGAGCTGTTTTTT. This encodes CASTLRGGQGSAGELFF.

The chain combines TRBV6-5 with TRBJ2-1; TRBD2 aligns across 8 bases. Per the germline V gene, CDR1 is MNHEY and CDR2 is SVGAGI. The CDR3 length is 15 residues. V trimming: 1 base; J trimming: 5 bases; junction bases outside the gene matches: 4. CDR3 loop: CASSYYSGENNEQFF. CDR3 bases: TGTGCCAGCAGTTACTATAGCGGGGAGAACAATGAGCAGTTCTTC.

At least ten counts were recorded for this clonotype. This rearrangement joins TRBV7-9 to TRBJ2-7; 9 bases are shared with TRBD2. Germline-derived CDR1 and CDR2 are SEHNR and FQNEAQ (reference sequence). The CDR3 consists of 14 residues. Germline trimming cut 2 bases from V and 6 bases from J; bases unmatched to any gene: 5. CDR3 coding DNA: TGTGCCAGCAGCTTATACCTAGCGGGACTCGAGCAGTACTTC. It is translated as CASSLYLAGLEQYF.

This clonotype was observed many times. This chain uses TRBV12-3 or TRBV12-4 with TRBJ2-5, with D perhaps TRBD1 (5 bases). The CDR3 is made up of 14 amino acids. V shed 5 bases and J shed 1 base, with 11 bases lying between them. The CDR3 protein is CASSPQGSQETQYF. The CDR3 coding sequence is TGTGCCAGCAGTCCTCAGGGTTCCCAAGAGACCCAGTACTTC.

This clonotype was counted ten times or more. The J gene is TRBJ1-1, the V gene TRBV5-1, with D tentatively TRBD1 (6 bases). With 0 bases removed from V and 1 base from J, the gap between germline ends came to 10 bases. Looked up from germline, CDR1 is SGHRS and CDR2 is YFSETQ. The CDR3 totals 15 residues. CDR3 amino acids: CASSLASGENTEAFF. DNA for the CDR3: TGCGCCAGCAGCTTGGCATCAGGGGAGAACACTGAAGCTTTCTTT. Complete variable domain (other parts from reference TRBV5-1 and TRBJ1-1): KAGVTQTPRYLIKTRGQQVTLSCSPISGHRSVSWYQQTPGQGLQFLFEYFSETQRNKGNFPGRFSGRQFSNSRSEMNVSTLELGDSALYLCASSLASGENTEAFFGQGTRLTVV.

This clonotype turned up a few times. J is TRBJ2-3 and V is TRBV5-1, with a weak D call TRBD2 (6 bases). Per the germline V gene, CDR1 is SGHRS and CDR2 is YFSETQ. CDR3 length equals 14 residues. Trimming pared 3 bases from V and 2 bases from J, leaving 10 bases between. The CDR3 coding sequence is TGCGCCAGCAGCTCGGGACTTTCCACAGATACGCAGTATTTT. Its translation is CASSSGLSTDTQYF.

V usage is TRBV4-1 and J usage is TRBJ1-5; D ambiguous. The ends were cut back, 4 bases at V and 4 bases at J, with 23 bases in the middle. Germline CDR1 is MGHRA and CDR2 is YSYEKL. The CDR3 covers 18 residues. CDR3 in amino acids: CASSPSRLSSGRNQPQHF. The CDR3 DNA reads TGCGCCAGCAGCCCATCCCGTTTAAGCTCTGGGAGAAATCAGCCCCAGCATTTT.

This clonotype occurred a few times. The chain couples TRBV6-6 to TRBJ2-7, with D possibly matching TRBD2 (7 bases). Trimming shortened V by 5 bases and J by 3 bases, and 17 bases separated the two germline ends. Germline V gene sequence: CDR1 MNHNY, CDR2 SVGAGI (reference sequence). The CDR3 loop spans 15 amino acids. The CDR3 sequence is CASSADRTRLYEQYV. CDR3 sequence (DNA): TGTGCCAGCAGTGCCGACAGGACTAGGCTCTACGAGCAGTACGTC.

The rearrangement links TRBV27 to TRBJ2-6, with D perhaps TRBD2 (6 bases). The CDR3 has 14 amino acids. Germline V gene sequence: CDR1 MNHEY, CDR2 SMNVEV (reference sequence). V was clipped by 6 bases and J by 0 bases, with 6 bases between them. In nucleotides, the CDR3 is TGTGCCAGCAGGGGACTCTCTGGGGCCAACGTCCTGACTTTC. It yields the protein CASRGLSGANVLTF.

Ten or more counts support this clonotype. The genes are TRBV5-1 and TRBJ2-1; D uncertain. Trimming took 8 bases from V and 1 from J, leaving 19 bases between them. The CDR3 covers 16 residues. CDR1 and CDR2 from the germline V gene are SGHRS and YFSETQ. The CDR3 region has the DNA TGCGCCAGTCAACGTGCCCCCACAGTGTCCTACAATGAGCAGTTCTTC. Protein product: CASQRAPTVSYNEQFF.

This clonotype was seen ten or more times. This chain uses TRBV15 with TRBJ2-5; no clear D gene. The germline V gene has CDR1 LNHNV and CDR2 YYDKDF (reference sequence). This CDR3 has 14 amino acids. V lost 0 bases to trimming and J lost 2 bases, with 7 bases between them. The CDR3 nucleotides are TGTGCCACCAGCAGAGACGGGCAGCAAGAGACCCAGTACTTC. Translating gives CATSRDGQQETQYF.

This clonotype was counted a few times. The chain combines TRBV24-1 with TRBJ2-1; D remains unclear. Looked up from germline, CDR1 is KGHDR and CDR2 is SFDVKD. CDR3 length: 15 residues. Trimming pared 0 bases from V and 7 bases from J, leaving 12 bases between. CDR3 sequence reads: CATSDLLDSKNEQFF. The CDR3 nucleotides read TGTGCCACCAGTGATTTGCTTGATTCAAAGAATGAGCAGTTCTTC.

This clonotype was seen many times. V usage is TRBV18 and J usage is TRBJ1-1; D may be TRBD1 (5 bases). CDR1 is KGHSH, CDR2 LQKENI, per germline. Deletions cut 3 bases from V and 0 bases from J, with 8 bases between. The CDR3 contains 14 residues. The CDR3 spells CASSPTGLNTEAFF. CDR3 sequence (DNA): TGTGCCAGCTCACCGACGGGGCTGAACACTGAAGCTTTCTTT.

This clonotype turned up a few times. This chain connects TRBV20-1 to TRBJ1-2; D is possibly TRBD1 (5 bases). This CDR3 comprises 11 residues. Germline lookup yields CDR1 DFQATT and CDR2 SNEGSKA (reference sequence). Trimming left V 6 bases short and J 4 bases short, with 9 bases between. CDR3 residues: CSALTGYGYTF. The DNA for the CDR3 is TGCAGTGCCCTTACAGGCTATGGCTACACCTTC.

In this sample, this clonotype turned up a few times. The V and J genes are TRBV24-1 and TRBJ1-5, with D unclear. Trimming left V 2 bases short and J 2 bases short, with 6 bases between. The CDR3 is 14 amino acids. Germline V gives CDR1 KGHDR, CDR2 SFDVKD. The CDR3 is CATSDYTRNQPQHF. The DNA of the CDR3 is TGTGCCACCAGTGATTACACACGCAATCAGCCCCAGCATTTT.

The chain uses TRBV2 and TRBJ2-5; D remains ambiguous. Germline values: CDR1 SNHLY, CDR2 FYNNEI. Deletions cut 3 bases from V and 7 bases from J, with 18 bases between. CDR3 length: 15 amino acids. The CDR3 DNA sequence: TGTGCCAGCAGTGACACTTCGGGTACCATAGGGACCCAGTACTTC. Amino acid sequence: CASSDTSGTIGTQYF.